This T cell receptor beta chain was found in a study of shared clonotypes between healthy human individuals. As regards this clone: Its antigen is not known.

The CDR3 has 13 residues. Germline values: CDR1 SGHAT, CDR2 FQNNGV. Study-wide results and limits: The study found lower generation probabilities in non-shared clonotypes than in those shared by all four donors. It was the few donors that limited the genetic and exposure-history diversity represented. In general, naive subsets displayed greater estimated richness than memory subsets did.

Original processing notes: Filtering of immunoSEQ junctional sequences could not match full-length read filtering. Here immunoSEQ multiplex PCR was the method, and the copy in TCRdb shows in-frame clones only, minus some. The V and J calls and the clone size are those of that table, but D and trimming were determined from the DNA. The sample contains 550,000 to 650,000 clones, 96% of which appear only once. The naive CD8 fraction comprised CD45RO-negative cells positively selected for CCR7 and excluded terminally differentiated effector memory CD45RA+ cells. The V gene is TRBV11-2, the J gene TRBJ2-5; TRBD1 or TRBD2 may be the D gene (5 bases each). TRBJ2-7 explains the end of the DNA better; the J call may be wrong. What was sequenced was naive CD8+ T cells sorted from blood. The clonotype originates from a woman aged 25 to 45 in good health. The CDR3 bases are TGTGCCAGCAGCATCGGGACCAGATACGAGCAGTACTTC. This gives the protein CASSIGTRYEQYF.